This T cell receptor (beta chain) was sequenced for a study of cytomegalovirus exposure and HLA in healthy donors. Study overall: Out of several hundred genotyped donors, around 80% belonged to the Caucasian-associated ancestry cluster.

Study observations and caveats: Presence/absence analyses treated sequencing depth as roughly uniform across donors.

Trimming cost V 0 bases and J 8 bases, with 10 bases left between them. This CDR3 has 13 amino acids. Germline CDR1 SGHAT, CDR2 FQNNGV. A multiplex PCR was run with 60 Vbeta primers and 13 Jbeta primers. Generated by immunoSEQ multiplex PCR, the TCRdb table keeps only in-frame clones and is missing some. The table has approximately 70,000 clones, roughly four fifths seen once. This clone was seen a handful of times. Its cognate antigen is unknown. The origin of this receptor is a woman aged 55-75 years in good health and CMV-seropositive. The V gene is TRBV11-2, the J gene TRBJ1-1; D is undetermined. Sequenced material: PBMCs. The CDR3 region is CASSLDMAAEAFF. CDR3 nucleotide sequence: TGTGCCAGCAGCTTAGATATGGCAGCGGAAGCTTTCTTT.